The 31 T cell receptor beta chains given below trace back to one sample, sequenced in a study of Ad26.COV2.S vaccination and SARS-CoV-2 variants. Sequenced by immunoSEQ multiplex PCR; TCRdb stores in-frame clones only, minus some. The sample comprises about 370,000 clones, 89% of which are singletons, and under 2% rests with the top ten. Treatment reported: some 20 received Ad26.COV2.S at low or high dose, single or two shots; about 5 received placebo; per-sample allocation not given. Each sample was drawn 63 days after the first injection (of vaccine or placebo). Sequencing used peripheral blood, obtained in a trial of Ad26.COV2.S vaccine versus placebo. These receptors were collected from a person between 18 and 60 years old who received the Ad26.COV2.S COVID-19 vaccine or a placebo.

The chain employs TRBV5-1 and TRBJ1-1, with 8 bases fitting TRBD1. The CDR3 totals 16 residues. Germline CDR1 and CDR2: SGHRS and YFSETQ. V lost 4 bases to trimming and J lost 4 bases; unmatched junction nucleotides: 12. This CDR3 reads CASSMAPDRVSTEAFF. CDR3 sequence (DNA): TGCGCCAGCAGCATGGCCCCGGACAGGGTGAGCACTGAAGCTTTCTTT. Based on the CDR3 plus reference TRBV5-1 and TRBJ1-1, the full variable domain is KAGVTQTPRYLIKTRGQQVTLSCSPISGHRSVSWYQQTPGQGLQFLFEYFSETQRNKGNFPGRFSGRQFSNSRSEMNVSTLELGDSALYLCASSMAPDRVSTEAFFGQGTRLTVV.

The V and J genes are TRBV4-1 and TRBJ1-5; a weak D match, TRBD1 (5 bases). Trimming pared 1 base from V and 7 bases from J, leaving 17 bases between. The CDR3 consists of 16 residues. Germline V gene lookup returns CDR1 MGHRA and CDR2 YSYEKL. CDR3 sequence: CASSQAWGREGQPQHF. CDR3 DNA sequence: TGCGCCAGCAGCCAAGCGTGGGGCAGGGAGGGACAGCCCCAGCATTTT.

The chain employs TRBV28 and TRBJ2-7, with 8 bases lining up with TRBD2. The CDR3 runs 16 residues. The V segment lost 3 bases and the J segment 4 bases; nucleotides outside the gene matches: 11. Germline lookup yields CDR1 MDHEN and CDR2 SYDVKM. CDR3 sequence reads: CASSFVGGRKGYEQYF. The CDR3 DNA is TGTGCCAGCAGTTTTGTAGGCGGGAGGAAGGGATACGAGCAGTACTTC.

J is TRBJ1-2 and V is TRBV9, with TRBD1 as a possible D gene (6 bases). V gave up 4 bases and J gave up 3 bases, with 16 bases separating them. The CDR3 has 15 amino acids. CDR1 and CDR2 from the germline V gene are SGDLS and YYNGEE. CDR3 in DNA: TGTGCCAGCAGCCCTCGGACAGCTGATTACTATGGCTACACCTTC. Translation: CASSPRTADYYGYTF.

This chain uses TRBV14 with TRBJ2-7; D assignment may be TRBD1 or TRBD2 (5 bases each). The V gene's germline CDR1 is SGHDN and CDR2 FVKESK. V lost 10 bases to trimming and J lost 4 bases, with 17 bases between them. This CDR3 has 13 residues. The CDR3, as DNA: TGTGCCACCTCGGGACGGATGAATTACGAGCAGTACTTC. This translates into CATSGRMNYEQYF.

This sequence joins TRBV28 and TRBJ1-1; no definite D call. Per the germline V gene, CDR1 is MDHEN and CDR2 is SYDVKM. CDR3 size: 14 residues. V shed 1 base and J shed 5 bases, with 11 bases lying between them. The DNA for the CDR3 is TGTGCCAGCAGTTTATCCGGTTCGAGGACTGAAGCTTTCTTT. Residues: CASSLSGSRTEAFF.

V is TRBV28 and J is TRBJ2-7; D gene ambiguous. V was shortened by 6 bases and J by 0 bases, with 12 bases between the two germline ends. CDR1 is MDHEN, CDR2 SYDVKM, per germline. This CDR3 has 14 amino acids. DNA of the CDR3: TGTGCCAGCAGACATACAAGTAACTCCTACGAGCAGTACTTC. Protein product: CASRHTSNSYEQYF.

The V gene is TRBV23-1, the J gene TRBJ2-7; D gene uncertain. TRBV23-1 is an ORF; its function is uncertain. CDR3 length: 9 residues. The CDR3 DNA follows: TGCCCCGTATCCGACGAGCAGTACTTC. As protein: CPVSDEQYF.

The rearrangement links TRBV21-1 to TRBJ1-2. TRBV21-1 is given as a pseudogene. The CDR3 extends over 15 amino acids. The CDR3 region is CASSKDGGRDYGYTF. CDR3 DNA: TGTGCCAGCAGCAAAGACGGGGGCCGGGACTATGGCTACACCTTC.

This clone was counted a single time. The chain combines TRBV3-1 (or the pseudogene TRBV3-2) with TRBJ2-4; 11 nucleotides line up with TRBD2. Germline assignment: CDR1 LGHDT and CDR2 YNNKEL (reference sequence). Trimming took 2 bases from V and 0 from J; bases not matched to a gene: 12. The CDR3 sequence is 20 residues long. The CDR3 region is CASSQFVAGGLSLAKNIQYF. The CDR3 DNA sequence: TGTGCCAGCAGCCAATTTGTAGCGGGAGGGCTCTCTTTAGCCAAAAACATTCAGTACTTC.

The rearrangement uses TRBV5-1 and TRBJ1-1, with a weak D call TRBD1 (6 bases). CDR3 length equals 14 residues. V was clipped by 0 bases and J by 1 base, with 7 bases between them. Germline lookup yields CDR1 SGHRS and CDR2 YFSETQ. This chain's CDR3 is CASSLAGANTEAFF. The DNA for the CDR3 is TGCGCCAGCAGCTTGGCAGGGGCGAACACTGAAGCTTTCTTT.

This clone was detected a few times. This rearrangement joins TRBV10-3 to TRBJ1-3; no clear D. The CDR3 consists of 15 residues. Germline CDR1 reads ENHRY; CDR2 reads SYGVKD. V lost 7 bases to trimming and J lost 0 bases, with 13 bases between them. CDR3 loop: CAIKGGPGSGNTIYF. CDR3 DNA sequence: TGTGCCATCAAAGGAGGACCGGGCTCTGGAAACACCATATATTTT.

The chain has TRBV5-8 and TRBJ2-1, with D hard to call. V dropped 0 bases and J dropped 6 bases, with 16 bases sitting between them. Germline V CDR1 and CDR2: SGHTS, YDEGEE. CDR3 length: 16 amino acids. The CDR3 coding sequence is TGTGCCAGCAGCTTGGGCCGCCCCCTCACGCGCAATGAGCAGTTCTTC. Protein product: CASSLGRPLTRNEQFF.

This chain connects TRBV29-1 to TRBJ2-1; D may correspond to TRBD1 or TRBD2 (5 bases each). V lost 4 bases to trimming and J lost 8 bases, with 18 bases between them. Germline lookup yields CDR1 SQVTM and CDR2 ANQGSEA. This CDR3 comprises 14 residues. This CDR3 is CSVVGGEGGDEQFF. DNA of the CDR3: TGCAGCGTTGTTGGGGGTGAGGGTGGCGATGAGCAGTTCTTC.

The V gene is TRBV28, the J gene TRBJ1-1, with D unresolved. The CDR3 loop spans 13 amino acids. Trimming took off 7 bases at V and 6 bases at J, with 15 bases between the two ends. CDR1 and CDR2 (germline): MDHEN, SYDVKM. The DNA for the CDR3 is TGTGCCAGCACCCTCCCTCTTGGGCCTGAAGCTTTCTTT. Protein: CASTLPLGPEAFF.

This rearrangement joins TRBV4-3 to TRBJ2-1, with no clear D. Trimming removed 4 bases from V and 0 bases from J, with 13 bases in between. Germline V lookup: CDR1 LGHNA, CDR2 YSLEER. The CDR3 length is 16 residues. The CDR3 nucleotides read TGCGCCAGCAGCCTACATAGGGCCAACTCCTACAATGAGCAGTTCTTC. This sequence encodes CASSLHRANSYNEQFF.

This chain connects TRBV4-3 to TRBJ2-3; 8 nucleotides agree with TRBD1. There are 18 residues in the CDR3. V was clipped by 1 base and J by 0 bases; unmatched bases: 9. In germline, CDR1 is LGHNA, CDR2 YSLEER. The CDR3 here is CASSQGAVGTGSTDTQYF. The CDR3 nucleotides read TGCGCCAGCAGCCAAGGGGCCGTCGGGACAGGTAGCACAGATACGCAGTATTTT.

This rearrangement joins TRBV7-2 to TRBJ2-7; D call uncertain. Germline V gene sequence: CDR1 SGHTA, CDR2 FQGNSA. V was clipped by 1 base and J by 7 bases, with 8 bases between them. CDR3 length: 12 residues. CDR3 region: CASSLGVGEQYF. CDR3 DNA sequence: TGTGCCAGCAGCTTAGGGGTGGGAGAGCAGTACTTC.

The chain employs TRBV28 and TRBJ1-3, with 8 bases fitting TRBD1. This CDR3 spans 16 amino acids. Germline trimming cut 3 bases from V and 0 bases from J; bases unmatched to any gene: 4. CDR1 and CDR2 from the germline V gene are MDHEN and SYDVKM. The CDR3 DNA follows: TGTGCCAGCAGTTTCCGACAGGGGCTCTCTGGAAACACCATATATTTT. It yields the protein CASSFRQGLSGNTIYF.

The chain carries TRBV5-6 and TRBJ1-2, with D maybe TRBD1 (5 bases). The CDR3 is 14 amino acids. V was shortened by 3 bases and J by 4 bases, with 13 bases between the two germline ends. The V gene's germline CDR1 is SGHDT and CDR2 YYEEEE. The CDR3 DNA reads TGTGCCAGCAGCTACCGGGACTGGACCTATGGCTACACCTTC. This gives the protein CASSYRDWTYGYTF.

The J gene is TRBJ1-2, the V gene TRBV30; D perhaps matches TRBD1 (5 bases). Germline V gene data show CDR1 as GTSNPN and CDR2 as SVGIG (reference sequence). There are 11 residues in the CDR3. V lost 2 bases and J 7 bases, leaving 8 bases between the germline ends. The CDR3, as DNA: TGTGCCTGGAGTCGTGGGGGTGGCTACACCTTC. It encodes CAWSRGGGYTF.

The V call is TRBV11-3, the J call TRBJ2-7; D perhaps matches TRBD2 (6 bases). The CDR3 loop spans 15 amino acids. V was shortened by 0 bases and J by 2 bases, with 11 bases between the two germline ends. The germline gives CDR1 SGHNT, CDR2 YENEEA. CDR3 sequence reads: CASSLDSSGAYEQYF. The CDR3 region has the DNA TGTGCCAGCAGCTTAGATTCTTCGGGAGCCTACGAGCAGTACTTC.

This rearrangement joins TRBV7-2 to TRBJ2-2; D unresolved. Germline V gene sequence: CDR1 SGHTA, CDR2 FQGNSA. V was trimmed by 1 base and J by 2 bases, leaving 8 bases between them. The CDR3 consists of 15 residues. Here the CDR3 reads CASSLDGTNTGELFF. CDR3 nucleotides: TGTGCCAGCAGCTTAGACGGCACCAACACCGGGGAGCTGTTTTTT.

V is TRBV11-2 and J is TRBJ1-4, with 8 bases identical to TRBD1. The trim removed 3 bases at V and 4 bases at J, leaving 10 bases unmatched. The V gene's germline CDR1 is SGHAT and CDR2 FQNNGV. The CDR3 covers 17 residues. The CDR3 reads CASSFYPRTGSNEKLFF. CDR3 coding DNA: TGTGCCAGCAGCTTTTACCCCCGGACAGGGAGTAATGAAAAACTGTTTTTT.

DNA for the CDR3: TGTGCCACCGAGGCCGGGCTAGCGGGAGAGGGGAAAGAGACCCAGTACTTC. Translating gives CATEAGLAGEGKETQYF. The chain employs TRBV7-2 and TRBJ2-5; 10 bases align to TRBD2. The V gene end was trimmed by 10 bases and the J gene end by 3 bases; junction bases not matched to a gene: 17. Germline loops: CDR1 SGHTA, CDR2 FQGNSA. CDR3 length: 17 amino acids.

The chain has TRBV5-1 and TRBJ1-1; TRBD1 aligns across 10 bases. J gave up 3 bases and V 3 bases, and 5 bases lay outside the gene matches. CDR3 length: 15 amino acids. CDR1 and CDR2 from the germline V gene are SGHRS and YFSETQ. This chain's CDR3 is CASSSLDRGDTEAFF. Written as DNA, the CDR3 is TGCGCCAGCAGCTCGTTGGACAGGGGGGACACTGAAGCTTTCTTT.

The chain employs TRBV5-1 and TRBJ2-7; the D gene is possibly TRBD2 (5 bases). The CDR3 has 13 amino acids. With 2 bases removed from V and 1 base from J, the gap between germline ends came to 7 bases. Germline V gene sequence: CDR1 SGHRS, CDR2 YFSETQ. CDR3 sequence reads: CASSFRGSYEQYF. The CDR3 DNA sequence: TGCGCCAGCAGCTTCCGAGGGTCCTACGAGCAGTACTTC.

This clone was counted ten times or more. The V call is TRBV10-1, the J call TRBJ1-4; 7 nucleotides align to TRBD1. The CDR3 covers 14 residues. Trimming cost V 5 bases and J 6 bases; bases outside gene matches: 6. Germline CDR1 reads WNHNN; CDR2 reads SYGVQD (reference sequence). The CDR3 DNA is TGCGCCAGCAGTTCCGGACAGGTTCATGAAAAACTGTTTTTT. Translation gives CASSSGQVHEKLFF.

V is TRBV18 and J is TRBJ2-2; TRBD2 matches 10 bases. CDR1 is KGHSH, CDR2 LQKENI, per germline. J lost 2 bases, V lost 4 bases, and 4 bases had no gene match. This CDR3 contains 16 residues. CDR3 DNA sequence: TGTGCCAGCTCACACTCTAGCGGGAGAAACACCGGGGAGCTGTTTTTT. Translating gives CASSHSSGRNTGELFF.

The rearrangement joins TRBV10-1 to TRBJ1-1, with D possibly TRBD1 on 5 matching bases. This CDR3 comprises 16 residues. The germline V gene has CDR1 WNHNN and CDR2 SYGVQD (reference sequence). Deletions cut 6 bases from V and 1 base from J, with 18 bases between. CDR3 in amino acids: CASSPLVGGENTEAFF. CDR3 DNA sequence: TGCGCCAGCAGCCCATTAGTCGGGGGAGAGAACACTGAAGCTTTCTTT.

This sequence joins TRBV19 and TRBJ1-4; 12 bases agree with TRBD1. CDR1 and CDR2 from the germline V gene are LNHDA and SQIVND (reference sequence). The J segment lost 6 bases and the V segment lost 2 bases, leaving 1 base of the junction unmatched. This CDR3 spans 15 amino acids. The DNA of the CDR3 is TGTGCCAGTAGTATATGGGACAGGGGGCATGAAAAACTGTTTTTT. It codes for CASSIWDRGHEKLFF. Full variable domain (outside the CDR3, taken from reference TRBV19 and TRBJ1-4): DGGITQSPKYLFRKEGQNVTLSCEQNLNHDAMYWYRQDPGQGLRLIYYSQIVNDFQKGDIAEGYSVSREKKESFPLTVTSAQKNPTAFYLCASSIWDRGHEKLFFGSGTQLSVL.